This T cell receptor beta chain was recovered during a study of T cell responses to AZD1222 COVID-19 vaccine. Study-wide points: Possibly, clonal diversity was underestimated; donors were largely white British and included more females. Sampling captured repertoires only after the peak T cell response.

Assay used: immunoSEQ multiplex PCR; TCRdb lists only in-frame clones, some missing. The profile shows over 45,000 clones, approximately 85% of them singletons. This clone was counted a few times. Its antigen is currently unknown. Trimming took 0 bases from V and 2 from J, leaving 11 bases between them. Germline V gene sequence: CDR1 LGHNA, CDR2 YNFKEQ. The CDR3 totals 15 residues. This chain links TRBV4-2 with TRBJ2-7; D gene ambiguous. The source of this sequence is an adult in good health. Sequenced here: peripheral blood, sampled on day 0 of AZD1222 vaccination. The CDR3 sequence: CASSQEPAATYEQYF. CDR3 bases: TGTGCCAGCAGCCAAGAACCGGCTGCCACCTACGAGCAGTACTTC.